One sample yielded the 6 T cell receptor beta chains listed below, sequenced in a study of shared clonotypes between healthy human individuals. Produced via immunoSEQ multiplex PCR; TCRdb's table is partial and in-frame only. The data show about 2 million clones, less than 95% seen once. Naivety among CD8 cells was defined by CD45RO negativity and positive CCR7 selection, thereby excluding terminally differentiated effector memory CD45RA+ cells. Source material: naive CD8+ T cells sorted from blood. The receptor source for this set is a man between 18 and 35 years old in good health.

The V gene is TRBV7-9, the J gene TRBJ2-7; 7 bases are shared with TRBD1. This CDR3 spans 16 amino acids. Trimming took 5 bases from V and 3 from J; bases not matched to a gene: 13. Germline CDR1 and CDR2: SEHNR and FQNEAQ (reference sequence). DNA of the CDR3: TGTGCCAGCAGCCGTACAGGGGCGGGCCTGCACTACGAGCAGTACTTC. It codes for CASSRTGAGLHYEQYF.

As for this clone: In the same sample, other DNA sequences code for this CDR3. The rearrangement uses TRBV27 and TRBJ1-2; 8 bases map to TRBD1. V gave up 6 bases and J gave up 5 bases; unmatched junction bases: 8. From germline, CDR1 is MNHEY and CDR2 SMNVEV (reference sequence). CDR3 size: 14 residues. CDR3 protein: CASSLTGGSYGYTF. The DNA for the CDR3 is TGTGCCAGCAGCCTTACAGGGGGGAGTTATGGCTACACCTTC.

The V gene is TRBV4-3, the J gene TRBJ2-7; D ambiguous. Germline CDR1 LGHNA, CDR2 YSLEER. Trimming removed 0 bases at V and 1 base at J, with 10 bases between. CDR3 size: 15 residues. Written as DNA, the CDR3 is TGCGCCAGCAGCCAAGATCGCCTGTATTCCTACGAGCAGTACTTC. Its translation: CASSQDRLYSYEQYF.

This chain connects TRBV18 to TRBJ2-5, with D perhaps matching TRBD1 (6 bases). With 4 bases removed from V and 4 bases from J, the gap between germline ends came to 13 bases. The CDR3 spans 14 residues. CDR1 KGHSH and CDR2 LQKENI come from the germline V gene. The CDR3 nucleotides are TGTGCCAGCTCACGGGCAGGGGACCGAGAGACCCAGTACTTC. This codes for CASSRAGDRETQYF.

This clone occurred once. This sequence joins TRBV6-5 and TRBJ2-7, with a possible D match to TRBD1 (7 bases). The CDR3 is 16 residues long. The germline V and J ends were trimmed by 1 base and 1 base, with 14 bases remaining between them. Germline V gene lookup returns CDR1 MNHEY and CDR2 SVGAGI. The CDR3 loop is CASSYWGATGSYEQYF. The CDR3 DNA reads as TGTGCCAGCAGTTACTGGGGGGCGACAGGGTCCTACGAGCAGTACTTC.

This chain connects TRBV19 to TRBJ1-6; 8 bases agree with TRBD1. J gave up 8 bases and V 6 bases, and 3 bases lay outside the gene matches. Germline values: CDR1 LNHDA, CDR2 SQIVND (reference sequence). The CDR3 spans 13 residues. The CDR3 nucleotides read TGTGCCAGTAGCGGGACAGGTCATTCACCCCTCCACTTT. As protein: CASSGTGHSPLHF.